The clone carrying this T cell receptor (beta chain) was seen only a few times. This record belongs to a study of blood T cells in healthy people across ages. Roughly 10 milliliters of peripheral blood were drawn from each donor. Trimming removed 2 bases at V and 13 bases at J, with 6 bases between. This CDR3 has 11 residues. Through a sample-barcoded 5' primer and a J-beta primer mix, a second PCR was run for roughly 6 to 12 cycles. TCRdb analysed the 5' RACE reads with MiXCR anew, one entry per CDR3 protein. The sample holds some 1,000,000 distinct CDR3 sequences, under 30% seen once. The same data also contributed to another study, on T cells of mothers and their children.

The sample comprised blood. This TCR was recovered from a girl aged 2-10 years in good health. The V call is TRBV12-3 or TRBV12-4, the J call TRBJ1-6; no reliable D call. The CDR3 coding sequence is TGTGCCAGCAGTTTATTGGGGCCCCTCCACTTT. Its translation is CASSLLGPLHF.